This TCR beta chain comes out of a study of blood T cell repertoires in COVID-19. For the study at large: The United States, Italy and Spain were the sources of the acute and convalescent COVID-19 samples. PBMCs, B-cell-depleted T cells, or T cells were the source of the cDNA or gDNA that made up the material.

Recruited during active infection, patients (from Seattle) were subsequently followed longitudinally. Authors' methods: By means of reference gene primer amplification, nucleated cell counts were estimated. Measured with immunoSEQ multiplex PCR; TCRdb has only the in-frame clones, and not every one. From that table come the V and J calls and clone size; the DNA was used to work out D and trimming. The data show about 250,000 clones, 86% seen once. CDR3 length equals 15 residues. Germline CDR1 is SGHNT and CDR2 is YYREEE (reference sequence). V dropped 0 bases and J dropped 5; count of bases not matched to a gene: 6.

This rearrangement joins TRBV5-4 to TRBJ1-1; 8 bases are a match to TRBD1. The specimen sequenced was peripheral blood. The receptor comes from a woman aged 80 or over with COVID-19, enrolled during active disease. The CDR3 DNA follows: TGTGCCAGCAGCTTGGCCGGACAGGGTGGGACTGAAGCTTTCTTT. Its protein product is CASSLAGQGGTEAFF.